These 26 T cell receptor beta chains originate from one sample sequenced in a study of cytomegalovirus exposure and HLA in healthy donors. Generated by immunoSEQ multiplex PCR, the TCRdb table keeps only in-frame clones and is missing some. Among approximately 240,000 clones listed, 75% to 95% were seen once. Sequenced: PBMCs. All receptors come from a woman younger than 35 in good health and CMV-seronegative.

This sequence joins TRBV11-2 and TRBJ1-2; unclear D gene. Trimming cost V 1 base and J 6 bases, with 18 bases left between them. Per germline, CDR1 SGHAT and CDR2 FQNNGV. The CDR3 length is 16 residues. Here the CDR3 reads CASSLVPGKISNGYTF. The CDR3, as DNA: TGTGCCAGCAGCTTAGTACCGGGGAAGATAAGTAATGGCTACACCTTC.

V is TRBV7-9 and J is TRBJ1-4, with a possible D match to TRBD1 (5 bases). The germline V gene encodes CDR1 SEHNR and CDR2 FQNEAQ (reference sequence). The CDR3 consists of 17 residues. V was clipped by 3 bases and J by 1 base, with 15 bases between them. The CDR3 is CASSFRPDSKTNEKLFF. As DNA, the CDR3 is TGTGCCAGCAGCTTCCGACCCGACAGCAAAACTAATGAAAAACTGTTTTTT. Based on the CDR3 plus reference TRBV7-9 and TRBJ1-4, the full variable domain is DTGVSQNPRHKITKRGQNVTFRCDPISEHNRLYWYRQTLGQGPEFLTYFQNEAQLEKSRLLSDRFSAERPKGSFSTLEIQRTEQGDSAMYLCASSFRPDSKTNEKLFFGSGTQLSVL.

This chain joins TRBV19 and TRBJ2-3; D is unclear. The CDR3 runs to 16 residues. Germline V gene data show CDR1 as LNHDA and CDR2 as SQIVND (reference sequence). V shed 5 bases and J shed 4 bases, with 19 bases lying between them. The CDR3 nucleotides read TGTGCCAGTAGTCCTTCGACACACCGTGCAGCAGATACGCAGTATTTT. Its translation: CASSPSTHRAADTQYF.

CDR3 in amino acids: CASGPPRAGSSYNEQFF. CDR3 coding DNA: TGTGCTAGTGGTCCACCTCGAGCGGGGAGCTCCTACAATGAGCAGTTCTTC. The V and J genes are TRBV12-5 and TRBJ2-1; TRBD2 agrees at 7 bases. Germline V CDR1 and CDR2: LGHNT, FRNRAP. Unmatched junction bases numbered 10, after V lost 5 bases and J lost 0 bases. This CDR3 contains 17 residues.

This clone came up once. V is TRBV6-5 and J is TRBJ2-2; TRBD1 might be the D (5 bases). The germline V gene has CDR1 MNHEY and CDR2 SVGAGI. V lost 7 bases and J 5 bases, leaving 11 bases between the germline ends. There are 13 residues in the CDR3. CDR3 sequence reads: CASNQGSTGELFF. CDR3 nucleotide sequence: TGTGCCAGCAACCAGGGCTCAACCGGGGAGCTGTTTTTT.

The chain is built from TRBV2 and TRBJ2-3; 8 bases match TRBD1. V lost 8 bases, J lost 1 base, and 5 bases stayed unmatched. This CDR3 region has 14 residues. CDR1 is SNHLY, CDR2 FYNNEI, per germline. CDR3 sequence: CASGPDRGTDTQYF. CDR3 nucleotides: TGTGCCAGCGGCCCGGACAGGGGCACAGATACGCAGTATTTT.

This sequence joins TRBV12-5 and TRBJ2-7, with a tentative D call TRBD1 (7 bases). CDR3 length: 15 residues. CDR1 is LGHNT and CDR2 is FRNRAP in the germline V gene. V was trimmed by 4 bases and J by 2 bases, leaving 15 bases between them. CDR3 DNA: TGTGCTAGTGGTTCGTCAGGGGGGACTCCCTACGAGCAGTACTTC. This codes for CASGSSGGTPYEQYF.

This clone showed up just once. The DNA for the CDR3 is TGTGCCAGCAGCTTAGCGGTGTGGACAGAGGATGGAAACACCATATATTTT. It yields the protein CASSLAVWTEDGNTIYF. This sequence joins TRBV7-8 and TRBJ1-3; D may be TRBD1 (6 bases). Germline CDR1 reads SGHVS; CDR2 reads FQNEAQ. The V gene lost 0 bases and the J gene lost 3 bases, with 15 bases spanning the gap. This CDR3 comprises 17 residues.

A single count supports this clone. The rearrangement links TRBV19 to TRBJ1-1; D is possibly TRBD1 (5 bases). Germline lookup yields CDR1 LNHDA and CDR2 SQIVND (reference sequence). This CDR3 spans 15 amino acids. With 5 bases removed from V and 1 base from J, the gap between germline ends came to 14 bases. CDR3 residues: CASSPRGLRNTEAFF. In DNA, the CDR3 is TGTGCCAGTAGTCCCCGGGGACTTAGGAACACTGAAGCTTTCTTT.

The rearrangement uses TRBV10-2 and TRBJ2-7; tentative D call: TRBD1 (5 bases). V was pared by 8 bases and J by 2 bases, with 7 bases between. From germline, CDR1 is WSHSY and CDR2 SAAADI. This CDR3 has 11 amino acids. The CDR3 DNA reads TGCGCCAGCGCAGGGACCTACGAGCAGTACTTC. Residues: CASAGTYEQYF.

The chain recombines TRBV29-1 with TRBJ1-1; a weak D match, TRBD1 (6 bases). The germline gives CDR1 SQVTM, CDR2 ANQGSEA. The CDR3 length is 10 residues. Trimming left V 4 bases short and J 6 bases short, with 6 bases between. The CDR3 nucleotides read TGCAGCGTTGGGACAGCTGAAGCTTTCTTT. Amino acids: CSVGTAEAFF.

CDR3 amino acids: CAISGDMNTEAFF. The CDR3 nucleotides are TGTGCCATCAGTGGCGACATGAACACTGAAGCTTTCTTT. This chain joins TRBV10-3 and TRBJ1-1, with D hard to call. Germline loops: CDR1 ENHRY, CDR2 SYGVKD. V lost 4 bases and J 0 bases, leaving 6 bases between the germline ends. The CDR3 extends over 13 amino acids.

The rearrangement links TRBV13 to TRBJ2-7, with a tentative D call TRBD2 (6 bases). Germline V lookup: CDR1 PRHDT, CDR2 FYEKMQ (reference sequence). With 5 bases removed from V and 0 bases from J, the gap between germline ends came to 11 bases. This CDR3 has 14 residues. CDR3 sequence: CASSPRGTSYEQYF. DNA for the CDR3: TGTGCCAGCAGCCCCCGCGGGACCTCCTACGAGCAGTACTTC. The full variable domain, rest sourced from reference TRBV13 and TRBJ2-7, is AAGVIQSPRHLIKEKRETATLKCYPIPRHDTVYWYQQGPGQDPQFLISFYEKMQSDKGSIPDRFSAQQFSDYHSELNMSSLELGDSALYFCASSPRGTSYEQYFGPGTRLTVT.

Points on this clone: The same CDR3 arises from other DNA sequences in this sample as well. The chain has TRBV18 and TRBJ2-3, with D perhaps TRBD2 (6 bases). Germline V CDR1 and CDR2: KGHSH, LQKENI. Trimming took 6 bases from V and 3 from J, leaving 13 bases between them. The CDR3 is 14 amino acids. As DNA, the CDR3 is TGTGCCAGCTCTAGGCGGGACGGAACAGATACGCAGTATTTT. Amino acids: CASSRRDGTDTQYF.

V gene TRBV5-6 combines with J gene TRBJ2-7; D not resolved. The germline CDR1 and CDR2 sequences are SGHDT and YYEEEE. The ends were cut back, 3 bases at V and 7 bases at J, with 11 bases in the middle. The CDR3 totals 12 residues. CDR3 residues: CASSSNSLEQYF. The CDR3 DNA sequence: TGTGCCAGCAGCTCCAACTCTCTGGAGCAGTACTTC.

The chain combines TRBV6-1 with TRBJ2-5; possibly TRBD1 for D (5 bases). This CDR3 comprises 15 residues. Between the trimmed V and J ends, which lost 2 bases and 5 bases, there was a span of 15 bases. From germline, CDR1 is MNHNS and CDR2 SASEGT. The CDR3 DNA is TGTGCCAGCAGTGAACTCGGCATCCAGGGTGAGACCCAGTACTTC. It is translated as CASSELGIQGETQYF.

This chain links TRBV29-1 with TRBJ1-1, with D possibly being TRBD1 (6 bases). V was trimmed by 3 bases and J by 0 bases, leaving 14 bases between them. The CDR3 covers 15 residues. The germline V gene encodes CDR1 SQVTM and CDR2 ANQGSEA. CDR3 sequence reads: CSVDLGGPLNTEAFF. The CDR3, as DNA: TGCAGCGTTGATTTGGGGGGGCCCCTGAACACTGAAGCTTTCTTT.

DNA for the CDR3: TGTGCCAGCAGCTTAATCGCTGGCGGGATCAATGAGCAGTTCTTC. Amino acid sequence: CASSLIAGGINEQFF. The chain couples TRBV7-2 to TRBJ2-1; D is possibly TRBD2 (6 bases). The CDR3 runs to 15 residues. Germline CDR1 reads SGHTA; CDR2 reads FQGNSA. The V and J ends lost 2 bases and 6 bases respectively, with 14 bases between them.

This CDR3 is CASSLRGSSSYNEQFF. In DNA form, the CDR3 reads TGTGCCAGCAGCTTAAGAGGGAGTTCTTCCTACAATGAGCAGTTCTTC. V gene TRBV7-3 combines with J gene TRBJ2-1; maybe TRBD2 (5 bases). The CDR3 totals 16 residues. In germline, CDR1 is SGHTA, CDR2 FQGTGA. V was trimmed by 1 base and J by 1 base, leaving 11 bases between them. Using reference TRBV7-3 and TRBJ2-1 for the parts outside the CDR3, the full variable domain is GAGVSQTPSNKVTEKGKYVELRCDPISGHTALYWYRQSLGQGPEFLIYFQGTGAADDSGLPNDRFFAVRPEGSVSTLKIQRTERGDSAVYLCASSLRGSSSYNEQFFGPGTRLTVL.

V gene TRBV5-1 combines with J gene TRBJ2-3, with 7 bases that match TRBD1. Trimming removed 3 bases from V and 0 bases from J; junction bases left unmatched: 4. The CDR3 covers 15 residues. Germline CDR1 and CDR2: SGHRS and YFSETQ. CDR3: CASSSWDRSTDTQYF. The DNA of the CDR3 is TGCGCCAGCAGCTCCTGGGACAGAAGCACAGATACGCAGTATTTT. The full variable domain, completed using reference TRBV5-1 and TRBJ2-3, is KAGVTQTPRYLIKTRGQQVTLSCSPISGHRSVSWYQQTPGQGLQFLFEYFSETQRNKGNFPGRFSGRQFSNSRSEMNVSTLELGDSALYLCASSSWDRSTDTQYFGPGTRLTVL.

The chain carries TRBV11-2 and TRBJ2-1; the D is unclear. This CDR3 comprises 13 residues. The V end was cut by 0 bases, the J end by 7 bases, with 7 bases between. Germline lookup yields CDR1 SGHAT and CDR2 FQNNGV. The CDR3 region is CASSLDFGNEQFF. In DNA form, the CDR3 reads TGTGCCAGCAGCTTAGATTTCGGGAATGAGCAGTTCTTC.

The chain couples TRBV28 to TRBJ2-7, with TRBD1 as a possible D gene (5 bases). Germline assignment: CDR1 MDHEN and CDR2 SYDVKM. The CDR3 consists of 13 residues. V shed 5 bases and J shed 2 bases, with 10 bases lying between them. CDR3 amino acids: CASSAGLTYEQYF. DNA of the CDR3: TGTGCCAGCAGTGCAGGGTTGACCTACGAGCAGTACTTC.

The gene calls are TRBV28 and TRBJ1-4, with D unresolved. Trimming removed 5 bases at V and 7 bases at J, with 14 bases between. Looked up from germline, CDR1 is MDHEN and CDR2 is SYDVKM. The CDR3 length is 14 residues. CDR3 protein: CASSPPGQLEKLFF. CDR3 coding DNA: TGTGCCAGCAGTCCCCCTGGGCAACTTGAAAAACTGTTTTTT. Complete variable domain (other parts from reference TRBV28 and TRBJ1-4): DVKVTQSSRYLVKRTGEKVFLECVQDMDHENMFWYRQDPGLGLRLIYFSYDVKMKEKGDIPEGYSVSREKKERFSLILESASTNQTSMYLCASSPPGQLEKLFFGSGTQLSVL.

The chain couples TRBV5-1 to TRBJ1-1, with TRBD1 matching over 7 bases. Unmatched junction bases numbered 9, after V lost 1 base and J lost 0 bases. CDR1 SGHRS and CDR2 YFSETQ come from the germline V gene. The CDR3 has 17 amino acids. This CDR3 reads CASSLTPTGTVNTEAFF. The CDR3 DNA is TGCGCCAGCAGCTTGACGCCGACCGGGACAGTGAACACTGAAGCTTTCTTT.

J is TRBJ1-5 and V is TRBV5-1; TRBD1 agrees at 10 bases. Germline V gene sequence: CDR1 SGHRS, CDR2 YFSETQ. The CDR3 is 14 amino acids. Losses at the gene ends were 7 bases for V and 6 bases for J; bases not matched to a gene: 7. CDR3 in DNA: TGCGCCAGCGCATCCGGGACAGGGGTTCAGCCCCAGCATTTT. It yields the protein CASASGTGVQPQHF. The full variable domain, completed using reference TRBV5-1 and TRBJ1-5, is KAGVTQTPRYLIKTRGQQVTLSCSPISGHRSVSWYQQTPGQGLQFLFEYFSETQRNKGNFPGRFSGRQFSNSRSEMNVSTLELGDSALYLCASASGTGVQPQHFGDGTRLSIL.

The chain is built from TRBV7-6 and TRBJ2-7; D is unresolved. CDR3 length: 12 residues. Germline loops: CDR1 SGHVS, CDR2 FNYEAQ. Trimming left V 5 bases short and J 6 bases short, with 11 bases between. CDR3: CASSHLLSEQYF. In DNA form, the CDR3 reads TGTGCCAGCAGCCATCTACTAAGCGAGCAGTACTTC.